The clone carrying this T cell receptor (beta chain) was counted ten times or more. What it binds is unknown. This entry is derived from a study of T cells in Graves' hyperthyroidism and ophthalmopathy. The germline V gene has CDR1 SGHTA and CDR2 FQGNSA. The CDR3 has 15 residues. V was clipped by 1 base and J by 3 bases, with 10 bases between them. Authors of the study amplified TCR beta CDR3 regions from RNA transcripts. In the first-round RT-PCR of the TCR CDR3, the HTBI primer set was used. TCRdb passed the multiplex PCR reads through MiXCR, listing each CDR3 protein once. The table lists roughly 500,000 distinct CDR3 sequences, about 45% of them singletons. General observations from the study: Blood shared most expanded thyroid clonotypes above 0.001.

This TCR was recovered from an adult woman with Graves' disease, either hyperthyroidism or ophthalmopathy (not recorded which). V is TRBV7-2 and J is TRBJ1-5; D is ambiguous. Input material: peripheral blood or thyroid tissue (not recorded which). The CDR3 spells CASSLEVSVNQPQHF. The CDR3 coding sequence is TGTGCCAGCAGCTTAGAGGTATCGGTCAATCAGCCCCAGCATTTT.